The T cell receptor beta chain described here comes from a study of radiation and T cells in renal cell carcinoma. The study's findings and limits: Pretreatment tumor biopsies were lacking, so baseline clonotypes are unknown. In blood, top tumor clones expanded by 2 weeks, shrinking by 4.

Clones were read by immunoSEQ multiplex PCR, and TCRdb kept only the in-frame ones, dropping some. The table lists more than 75,000 clones, 82% of them singletons. Germline V lookup: CDR1 KGHSH, CDR2 LQKENI. CDR3 length: 16 residues. The ends lost 4 bases at V and 8 bases at J; junction bases unmatched: 9. Remarks on this clone: Its antigen is not known.

Time point of the sample: baseline pretreatment blood. Treatment meaning: 15 Gy SBRT to primary tumor, nephrectomy 4 weeks later. After SBRT, blood was collected at 2 and 4 weeks, plus baseline. This renal cell carcinoma was of the clear cell type. Source: blood, taken from a patient whose treatment included radiotherapy and nephrectomy. The V gene is TRBV18, the J gene TRBJ2-2; the match to TRBD2 covers 11 bases. The receptor was isolated from a man in his 60s with renal cell carcinoma. CDR3 amino acids: CASSLLAGVGGGELFF. The CDR3 nucleotides are TGTGCCAGCTCACTACTAGCGGGAGTCGGCGGTGGGGAGCTGTTTTTT.